This TCR beta chain is from a study of cytomegalovirus exposure and HLA in healthy donors. This clone was recorded only once. Clones were read by immunoSEQ multiplex PCR, and TCRdb kept only the in-frame ones, dropping some. Of a few hundred thousand clones listed, roughly 90% are singletons. Germline assignment: CDR1 MNHNY and CDR2 SVGAGI (reference sequence). Trimming shortened V by 6 bases and J by 0 bases, and 6 bases separated the two germline ends. The CDR3 is 13 residues long. The chain joins TRBV6-6 to TRBJ1-5; no clear D. Sequences were obtained from PBMCs. This receptor was identified in a woman aged 18-30 years in good health and CMV-seronegative. The CDR3 nucleotides read TGTGCCAGCAGGCCTAGTAGCAATCAGCCCCAGCATTTT. It codes for CASRPSSNQPQHF.